This T cell receptor (beta chain) was captured in a study of blood T cell repertoires in COVID-19. Points on this clone: This sample includes further DNA sequences coding for the same CDR3.

Authors' methods: Estimation of nucleated cell counts was performed using reference gene primer amplification. TCRdb keeps only in-frame clones here, not all; method: immunoSEQ multiplex PCR. Clone size and V and J calls were adopted from that table, with D and trimming inferred from the DNA. Of some 670,000 clones in the sample, 85% to 90% were seen once. Deletions cut 5 bases from V and 4 bases from J, with 11 bases between. The CDR3 consists of 13 residues. CDR1 is MNHEY and CDR2 is SMNVEV in the germline V gene (reference sequence). The chain employs TRBV27 and TRBJ1-1; a possible D gene is TRBD1 (5 bases). The sequenced material came from peripheral blood. The receptor's source is a woman between 18 and 29 years old with acute or convalescent COVID-19. In DNA form, the CDR3 reads TGTGCCAGCAGTCCAGGGTTGAGCACTGAAGCTTTCTTT. It codes for CASSPGLSTEAFF.